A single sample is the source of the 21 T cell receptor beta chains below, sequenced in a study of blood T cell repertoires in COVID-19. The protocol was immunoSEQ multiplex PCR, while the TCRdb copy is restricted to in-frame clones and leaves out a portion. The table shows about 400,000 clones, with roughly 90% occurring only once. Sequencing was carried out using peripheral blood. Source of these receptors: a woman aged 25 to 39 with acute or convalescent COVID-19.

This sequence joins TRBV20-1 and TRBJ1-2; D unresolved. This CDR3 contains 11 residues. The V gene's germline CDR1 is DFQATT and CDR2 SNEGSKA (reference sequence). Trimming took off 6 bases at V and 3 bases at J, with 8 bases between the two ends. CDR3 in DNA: TGCAGTGCAAAAACAGACTATGGCTACACCTTC. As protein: CSAKTDYGYTF.

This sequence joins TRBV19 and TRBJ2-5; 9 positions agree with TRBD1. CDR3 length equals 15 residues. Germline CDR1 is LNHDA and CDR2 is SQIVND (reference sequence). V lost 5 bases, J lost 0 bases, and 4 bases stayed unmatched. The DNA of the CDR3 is TGTGCCAGTAGTCTGACAGGGGGTAACCAAGAGACCCAGTACTTC. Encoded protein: CASSLTGGNQETQYF. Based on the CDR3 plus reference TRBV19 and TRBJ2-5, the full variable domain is DGGITQSPKYLFRKEGQNVTLSCEQNLNHDAMYWYRQDPGQGLRLIYYSQIVNDFQKGDIAEGYSVSREKKESFPLTVTSAQKNPTAFYLCASSLTGGNQETQYFGPGTRLLVL.

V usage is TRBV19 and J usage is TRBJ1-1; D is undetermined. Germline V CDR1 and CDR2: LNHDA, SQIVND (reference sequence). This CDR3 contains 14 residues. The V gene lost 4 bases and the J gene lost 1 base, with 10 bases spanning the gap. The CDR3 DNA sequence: TGTGCCAGTAGTACCCCGGGTGGGAACACTGAAGCTTTCTTT. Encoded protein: CASSTPGGNTEAFF.

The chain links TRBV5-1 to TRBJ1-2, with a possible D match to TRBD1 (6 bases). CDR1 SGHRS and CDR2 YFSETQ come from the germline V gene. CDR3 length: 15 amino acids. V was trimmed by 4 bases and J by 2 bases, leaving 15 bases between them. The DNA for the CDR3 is TGCGCCAGCAGCGGCCACAGGGACTACAACTATGGCTACACCTTC. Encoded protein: CASSGHRDYNYGYTF.

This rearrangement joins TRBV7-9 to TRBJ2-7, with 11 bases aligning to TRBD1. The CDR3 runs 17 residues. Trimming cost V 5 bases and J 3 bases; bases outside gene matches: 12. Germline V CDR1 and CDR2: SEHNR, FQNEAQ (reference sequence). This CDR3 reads CASSPMRFGTGGYEQYF. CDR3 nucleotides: TGTGCCAGCAGCCCGATGCGTTTTGGGACAGGGGGCTACGAGCAGTACTTC. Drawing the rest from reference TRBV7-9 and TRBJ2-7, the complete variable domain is DTGVSQNPRHKITKRGQNVTFRCDPISEHNRLYWYRQTLGQGPEFLTYFQNEAQLEKSRLLSDRFSAERPKGSFSTLEIQRTEQGDSAMYLCASSPMRFGTGGYEQYFGPGTRLTVT.

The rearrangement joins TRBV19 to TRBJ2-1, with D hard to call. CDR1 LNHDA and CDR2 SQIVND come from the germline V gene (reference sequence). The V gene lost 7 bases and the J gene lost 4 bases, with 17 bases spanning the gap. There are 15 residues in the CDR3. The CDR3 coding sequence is TGTGCCAGTACTATGAGGCACACCTCTTACAATGAGCAGTTCTTC. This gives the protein CASTMRHTSYNEQFF.

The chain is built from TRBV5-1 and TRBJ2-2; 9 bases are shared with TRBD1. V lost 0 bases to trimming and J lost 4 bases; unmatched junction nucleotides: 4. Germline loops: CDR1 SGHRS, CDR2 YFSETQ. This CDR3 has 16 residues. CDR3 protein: CASSLGQGGSTGELFF. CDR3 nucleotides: TGCGCCAGCAGCTTGGGACAGGGGGGTAGCACCGGGGAGCTGTTTTTT.

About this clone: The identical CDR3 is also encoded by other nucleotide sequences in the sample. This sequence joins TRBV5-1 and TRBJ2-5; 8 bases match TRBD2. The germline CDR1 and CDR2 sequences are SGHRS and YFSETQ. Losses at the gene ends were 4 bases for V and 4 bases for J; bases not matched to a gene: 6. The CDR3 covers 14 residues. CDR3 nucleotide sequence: TGCGCCAGCAGCCCGGGGGGGCCGGGAGAGACCCAGTACTTC. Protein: CASSPGGPGETQYF.

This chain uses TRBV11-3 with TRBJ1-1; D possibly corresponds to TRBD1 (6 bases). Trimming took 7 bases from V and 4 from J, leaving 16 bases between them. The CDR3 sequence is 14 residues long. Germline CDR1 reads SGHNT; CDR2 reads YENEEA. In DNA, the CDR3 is TGTGCCAGCAAGCGGGGGGCAGGGAGCACTGAAGCTTTCTTT. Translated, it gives CASKRGAGSTEAFF.

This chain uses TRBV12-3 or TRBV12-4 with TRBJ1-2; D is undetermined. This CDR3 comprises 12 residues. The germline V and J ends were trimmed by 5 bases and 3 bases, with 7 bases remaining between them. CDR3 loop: CASSPQDYGYTF. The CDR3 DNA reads TGTGCCAGCAGTCCGCAGGACTATGGCTACACCTTC.

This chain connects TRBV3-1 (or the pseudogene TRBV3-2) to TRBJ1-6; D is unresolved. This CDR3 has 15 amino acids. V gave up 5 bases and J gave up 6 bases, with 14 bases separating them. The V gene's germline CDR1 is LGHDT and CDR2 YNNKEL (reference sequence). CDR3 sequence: CASSYDQLSNSPLHF. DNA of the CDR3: TGTGCCAGCAGCTATGACCAACTATCTAATTCACCCCTCCACTTT.

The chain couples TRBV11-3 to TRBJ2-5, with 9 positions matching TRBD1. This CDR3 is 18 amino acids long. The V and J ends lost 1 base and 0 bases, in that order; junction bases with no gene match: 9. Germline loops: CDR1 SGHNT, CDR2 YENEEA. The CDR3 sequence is CASSLGGRRDRDQETQYF. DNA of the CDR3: TGTGCCAGCAGCTTAGGGGGTCGACGGGACAGGGACCAAGAGACCCAGTACTTC.

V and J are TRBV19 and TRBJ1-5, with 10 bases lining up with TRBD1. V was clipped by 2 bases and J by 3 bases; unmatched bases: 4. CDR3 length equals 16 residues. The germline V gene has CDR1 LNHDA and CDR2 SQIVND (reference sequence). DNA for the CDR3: TGTGCCAGTAGTATAAGGGGGACAGGGGACAATCAGCCCCAGCATTTT. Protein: CASSIRGTGDNQPQHF.

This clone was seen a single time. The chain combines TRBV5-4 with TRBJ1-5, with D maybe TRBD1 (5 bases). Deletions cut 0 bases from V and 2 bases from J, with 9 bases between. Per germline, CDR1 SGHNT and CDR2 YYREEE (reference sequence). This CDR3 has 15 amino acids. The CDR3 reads CASSLDGGGNQPQHF. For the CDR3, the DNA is TGTGCCAGCAGCTTGGACGGGGGTGGCAATCAGCCCCAGCATTTT.

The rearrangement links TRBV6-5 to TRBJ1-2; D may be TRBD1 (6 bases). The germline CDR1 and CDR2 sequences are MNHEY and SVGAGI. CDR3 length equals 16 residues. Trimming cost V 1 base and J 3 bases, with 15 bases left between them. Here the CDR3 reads CASSYYEGGSDYGYTF. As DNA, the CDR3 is TGTGCCAGCAGTTACTACGAAGGGGGTTCGGACTATGGCTACACCTTC.

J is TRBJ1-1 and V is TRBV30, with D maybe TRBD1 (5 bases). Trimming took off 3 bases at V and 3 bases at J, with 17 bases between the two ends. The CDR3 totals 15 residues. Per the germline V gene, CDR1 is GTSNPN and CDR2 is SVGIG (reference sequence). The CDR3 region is CAWSAFLGGDTEAFF. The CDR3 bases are TGTGCCTGGAGCGCCTTTCTGGGGGGAGACACTGAAGCTTTCTTT.

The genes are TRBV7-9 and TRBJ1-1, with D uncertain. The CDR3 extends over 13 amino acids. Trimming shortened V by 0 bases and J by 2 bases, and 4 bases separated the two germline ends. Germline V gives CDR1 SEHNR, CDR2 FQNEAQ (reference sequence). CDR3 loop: CASSLAANTEAFF. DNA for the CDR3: TGTGCCAGCAGCTTAGCAGCCAACACTGAAGCTTTCTTT.

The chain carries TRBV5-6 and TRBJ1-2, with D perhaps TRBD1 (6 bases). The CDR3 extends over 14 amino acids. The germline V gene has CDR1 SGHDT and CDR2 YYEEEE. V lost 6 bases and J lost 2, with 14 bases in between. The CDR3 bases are TGTGCCAGCACCCAGGACAGAGCAAACTATGGCTACACCTTC. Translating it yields CASTQDRANYGYTF.

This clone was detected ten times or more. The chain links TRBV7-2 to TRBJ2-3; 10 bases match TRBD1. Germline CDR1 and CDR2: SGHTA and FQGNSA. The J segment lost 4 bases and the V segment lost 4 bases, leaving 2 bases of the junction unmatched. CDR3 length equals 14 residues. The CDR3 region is CASSWDRGADTQYF. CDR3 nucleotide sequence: TGTGCCAGCAGCTGGGACAGGGGAGCAGATACGCAGTATTTT.

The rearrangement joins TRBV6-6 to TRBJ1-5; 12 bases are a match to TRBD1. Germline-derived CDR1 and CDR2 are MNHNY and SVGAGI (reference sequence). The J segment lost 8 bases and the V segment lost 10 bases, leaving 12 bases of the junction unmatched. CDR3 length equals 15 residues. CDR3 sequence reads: CATLRDRGRLEPQHF. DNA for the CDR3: TGTGCCACGCTTCGGGACAGGGGGCGCTTAGAGCCCCAGCATTTT.

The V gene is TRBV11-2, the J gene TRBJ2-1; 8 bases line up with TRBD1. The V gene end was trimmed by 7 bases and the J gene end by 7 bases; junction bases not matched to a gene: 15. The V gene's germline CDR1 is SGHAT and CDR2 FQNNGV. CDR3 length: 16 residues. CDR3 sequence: CASTLHRTGSGNEQFF. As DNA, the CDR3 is TGTGCCAGCACCCTACATCGGACAGGGTCTGGTAATGAGCAGTTCTTC. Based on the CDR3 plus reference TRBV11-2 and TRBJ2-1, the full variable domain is EAGVAQSPRYKIIEKRQSVAFWCNPISGHATLYWYQQILGQGPKLLIQFQNNGVVDDSQLPKDRFSAERLKGVDSTLKIQPAKLEDSAVYLCASTLHRTGSGNEQFFGPGTRLTVL.